A selection of T cell receptor beta chains follows, all from one sample in a study of T cell repertoires in cytomegalovirus infection. These receptors' targets are unknown. TCRdb re-analysed the reads in MiXCR, keeping a single row per CDR3 protein. The sample lists about 830,000 distinct CDR3 sequences; about 33% were seen once. The source was cultured CD8+ T cells from PBMCs, collected from culture after CMV antigen stimulation. Receptors were obtained from a human donor in good health (CMV status not recorded). Some clones in this sample may be carry-over from other donors' samples. Both conserved end residues are part of each CDR3. The order of the fields is V gene, clone size, D gene, J gene, CDR3 DNA, CDR3 protein. The D gene is left open where the match is weak. For some rows the clone size is stated as once, few or many, or as a class when expanded; others skip it.

V: TRBV4-3; size: few; D: -; J: TRBJ1-3; DNA: TGCGCCAGCAGCCAAGAATCGGTCAGCCACCTCTCTGGAAACACCATATATTTT; CDR3: CASSQESVSHLSGNTIYF
V: TRBV7-8; size: many; D: TRBD1; J: TRBJ1-4; DNA: TGTGCCAGCAGCTCGTCCCGGGACAGGGGGGGGAGTGAAAAACTGTTTTTT; CDR3: CASSSSRDRGGSEKLFF
V: TRBV7-6; size: many; D: -; J: TRBJ2-3; DNA: TGTGCCAGCAGCTTAGAACCTGCTAGCACAGATACGCAGTATTTT; CDR3: CASSLEPASTDTQYF
V: TRBV4-3; size: -; D: -; J: TRBJ1-5; DNA: TGCGCCAGCAGCCCAGAGGGGGTTGATCAGCCCCAGCATTTT; CDR3: CASSPEGVDQPQHF
V: TRBV7-8; size: -; D: -; J: TRBJ2-1; DNA: TGTGCCAGCCGGGGGGCCCGCGAGCAGTTCTTC; CDR3: CASRGAREQFF
V: TRBV15; size: -; D: -; J: TRBJ1-1; DNA: TGTGCCACCAAAGAATACGAGGACTTTGAAGCTTTCTTT; CDR3: CATKEYEDFEAFF
V: TRBV27; size: -; D: -; J: TRBJ1-5; DNA: TGTGCCAGCAGCCCTGGGACGGGCGGCGGTAGCAATCAGCCCCAGCATTTT; CDR3: CASSPGTGGGSNQPQHF
V: TRBV29-1; size: -; D: TRBD2; J: TRBJ2-1; DNA: TGCAGCGTTGGGACTAGCTGGACCTACAATGAGCAGTTCTTC; CDR3: CSVGTSWTYNEQFF
V: TRBV27; size: few; D: -; J: TRBJ2-1; DNA: TGTGCCAGCAGTTCTTTCCTAGGGACCCGATCCTACAATGAGCAGTTCTTC; CDR3: CASSSFLGTRSYNEQFF
V: TRBV7-8; size: few; D: TRBD1; J: TRBJ2-2; DNA: TGTGCCAGCAGCCCGATGACAGGGTCCACCGGGGAGCTGTTTTTT; CDR3: CASSPMTGSTGELFF
V: TRBV5-4; size: -; D: TRBD1; J: TRBJ2-1; DNA: TGTGCCAGCAGCATACAGACAGGGGGAGGTGAGCAGTTCTTC; CDR3: CASSIQTGGGEQFF
V: TRBV7-2; size: many; D: -; J: TRBJ1-4; DNA: TGTGCCAGCAGCTTAGTTGGGTTTGGTACTAATGAAAAACTGTTTTTT; CDR3: CASSLVGFGTNEKLFF
V: TRBV19; size: -; D: TRBD2; J: TRBJ2-1; DNA: TGTGCCAGTAGTATCCGGGGGGGTGTCGATGAGCAGTTCTTC; CDR3: CASSIRGGVDEQFF
V: TRBV6-1; size: -; D: -; J: TRBJ2-7; DNA: TGTGCCAGCAGTGATGGGGGTCTATACGAGCAGTACTTC; CDR3: CASSDGGLYEQYF
V: TRBV6-1; size: many; D: -; J: TRBJ1-2; DNA: TGTGCCAGCACCCTAAACTACAGGGCTAACTATGGCTACACCTTC; CDR3: CASTLNYRANYGYTF
V: TRBV4-3; size: many; D: -; J: TRBJ2-3; DNA: TGCGCCAGCAGCCAAGATCCCACAGATACGCAGTATTTT; CDR3: CASSQDPTDTQYF